These T cell receptor beta chains were read from a single sample in a study of beta chain features in type 1 diabetes. Measured with immunoSEQ multiplex PCR; TCRdb has only the in-frame clones, and not every one. Of 350,000 to 450,000 clones in the sample, about 12% were seen once. Material for sequencing was naive CD4+ T cells from blood. All receptors derive from a woman between 18 and 30 years old with type 1 diabetes. CDR3s include the opening cysteine and the closing phenylalanine or tryptophan. The D gene is left open where the match is weak. Where a row states a size, it is once, few, many or the class of an expanded clone; other rows omit it.

v_call: TRBV5-4
d_call: TRBD1
clone_size: few
j_call: TRBJ1-2
cdr3_aa: CASSQTGDYGYTF
cdr3_nt: TGTGCCAGCAGCCAGACAGGGGACTATGGCTACACCTTC

v_call: TRBV4-1
d_call: -
clone_size: few
j_call: TRBJ2-7
cdr3_aa: CASSQDGGAGAIYEQYF
cdr3_nt: TGCGCCAGCAGCCAAGATGGGGGAGCAGGGGCGATCTACGAGCAGTACTTC

v_call: TRBV5-6
d_call: TRBD1
clone_size: -
j_call: TRBJ2-7
cdr3_aa: CASRGQGTLYEQYF
cdr3_nt: TGTGCCAGCAGGGGACAGGGAACTCTCTACGAGCAGTACTTC

v_call: TRBV23-1
d_call: -
clone_size: few
j_call: TRBJ2-5
cdr3_aa: CASSPARKETQYF
cdr3_nt: TGCGCCAGCAGTCCGGCTAGGAAAGAGACCCAGTACTTC

v_call: TRBV5-1
d_call: TRBD1
clone_size: few
j_call: TRBJ2-7
cdr3_aa: CASRERPTGRSDEQYF
cdr3_nt: TGCGCCAGCAGGGAACGACCGACAGGGCGTAGCGACGAGCAGTACTTC

v_call: TRBV4-3
d_call: TRBD1
clone_size: -
j_call: TRBJ1-4
cdr3_aa: CASSRTGQGNEKLFF
cdr3_nt: TGCGCCAGCAGCCGTACTGGACAGGGGAATGAAAAACTGTTTTTT

v_call: TRBV5-1
d_call: -
clone_size: -
j_call: TRBJ2-4
cdr3_aa: CASSLVEAKNIQYF
cdr3_nt: TGCGCCAGCAGCTTGGTGGAGGCCAAAAACATTCAGTACTTC

v_call: TRBV7-9
d_call: TRBD1
clone_size: -
j_call: TRBJ1-2
cdr3_aa: CASSSDREAYYGYTF
cdr3_nt: TGTGCCAGCAGCTCGGACAGGGAGGCGTACTATGGCTACACCTTC

v_call: TRBV5-1
d_call: -
clone_size: -
j_call: TRBJ2-1
cdr3_aa: CASQQGGGGYNEQFF
cdr3_nt: TGCGCCAGTCAACAGGGTGGTGGCGGGTACAATGAGCAGTTCTTC

v_call: TRBV6-4
d_call: TRBD2
clone_size: -
j_call: TRBJ2-1
cdr3_aa: CASSDSPIAGGLYNEQFF
cdr3_nt: TGTGCCAGCAGTGACTCGCCGATAGCGGGAGGGTTATACAATGAGCAGTTCTTC

v_call: TRBV21-1
d_call: -
clone_size: few
j_call: TRBJ2-7
cdr3_aa: CASSKAYRGEQYF
cdr3_nt: TGTGCCAGCAGCAAAGCGTACAGGGGCGAGCAGTACTTC

v_call: TRBV5-1
d_call: -
clone_size: -
j_call: TRBJ1-1
cdr3_aa: CASVPDSRNTEAFF
cdr3_nt: TGCGCCAGCGTGCCGGACAGTAGGAACACTGAAGCTTTCTTT

v_call: TRBV7-3
d_call: -
clone_size: few
j_call: TRBJ1-1
cdr3_aa: CASSQGGVDTEAFF
cdr3_nt: TGTGCCAGCAGCCAAGGGGGGGTGGACACTGAAGCTTTCTTT

v_call: TRBV7-9
d_call: -
clone_size: -
j_call: TRBJ2-2
cdr3_aa: CASSSTGSGELFF
cdr3_nt: TGTGCCAGCAGCTCAACAGGGTCCGGGGAGCTGTTTTTT

v_call: TRBV5-1
d_call: TRBD2
clone_size: -
j_call: TRBJ2-7
cdr3_aa: CASSFNSGSINEQYF
cdr3_nt: TGCGCCAGCAGCTTCAATAGCGGGAGCATCAACGAGCAGTACTTC

v_call: TRBV7-2
d_call: TRBD2
clone_size: -
j_call: TRBJ2-4
cdr3_aa: CASSPGGDIQYF
cdr3_nt: TGTGCCAGCAGCCCCGGGGGGGACATTCAGTACTTC

v_call: TRBV6-4
d_call: -
clone_size: once
j_call: TRBJ2-3
cdr3_aa: CASRRDSTTDTQYF
cdr3_nt: TGTGCCAGCAGACGGGACTCCACCACAGATACGCAGTATTTT

v_call: TRBV11-2
d_call: -
clone_size: few
j_call: TRBJ1-1
cdr3_aa: CASSLQGLNTEAFF
cdr3_nt: TGTGCCAGCAGCTTGCAGGGCCTGAACACTGAAGCTTTCTTT

v_call: TRBV4-2
d_call: -
clone_size: -
j_call: TRBJ2-2
cdr3_aa: CASSQDVGGITGELFF
cdr3_nt: TGTGCCAGCAGCCAAGACGTAGGGGGTATCACCGGGGAGCTGTTTTTT

v_call: TRBV7-2
d_call: TRBD1
clone_size: few
j_call: TRBJ2-5
cdr3_aa: CASTDRVQETQYF
cdr3_nt: TGTGCCAGCACCGACAGGGTTCAAGAGACCCAGTACTTC

v_call: TRBV14
d_call: TRBD2
clone_size: -
j_call: TRBJ2-7
cdr3_aa: CASSQVHLRTSGDYEQYF
cdr3_nt: TGTGCCAGCAGCCAAGTTCACCTAAGGACTAGCGGGGACTACGAGCAGTACTTC

v_call: TRBV29-1
d_call: -
clone_size: -
j_call: TRBJ1-5
cdr3_aa: CSATGDTNQPQHF
cdr3_nt: TGCAGCGCGACCGGGGACACCAATCAGCCCCAGCATTTT

v_call: TRBV7-9
d_call: TRBD1
clone_size: few
j_call: TRBJ1-1
cdr3_aa: CASSLDRGKSEAFF
cdr3_nt: TGTGCCAGCAGCTTAGACAGGGGGAAGTCTGAAGCTTTCTTT

v_call: TRBV9
d_call: TRBD2
clone_size: -
j_call: TRBJ2-5
cdr3_aa: CASSAPGLEETQYF
cdr3_nt: TGTGCCAGCAGCGCGCCGGGACTAGAAGAGACCCAGTACTTC

v_call: TRBV5-1
d_call: -
clone_size: few
j_call: TRBJ2-7
cdr3_aa: CASSPTAGASYEQYF
cdr3_nt: TGCGCCAGCAGTCCGACGGCGGGGGCCTCCTACGAGCAGTACTTC

v_call: TRBV7-2
d_call: -
clone_size: -
j_call: TRBJ2-3
cdr3_aa: CASSYRQGTDTQYF
cdr3_nt: TGTGCCAGCAGCTACCGACAGGGCACAGATACGCAGTATTTT

v_call: TRBV14
d_call: -
clone_size: -
j_call: TRBJ1-1
cdr3_aa: CASSRTTGPNTEAFF
cdr3_nt: TGTGCCAGCAGCCGAACTACAGGGCCGAACACTGAAGCTTTCTTT

v_call: TRBV4-3
d_call: TRBD2
clone_size: few
j_call: TRBJ2-1
cdr3_aa: CASSQGGWTSPRNEQFF
cdr3_nt: TGCGCCAGCAGCCAAGGGGGTTGGACTAGTCCCCGTAATGAGCAGTTCTTC

v_call: TRBV7-2
d_call: -
clone_size: -
j_call: TRBJ2-5
cdr3_aa: CASTLPPWATQYF
cdr3_nt: TGTGCCAGCACCCTTCCCCCGTGGGCGACCCAGTACTTC

v_call: TRBV29-1
d_call: -
clone_size: few
j_call: TRBJ2-7
cdr3_aa: CSVGVGATDYEQYF
cdr3_nt: TGCAGCGTTGGTGTGGGAGCAACCGACTACGAGCAGTACTTC

v_call: TRBV6-5
d_call: TRBD1
clone_size: -
j_call: TRBJ2-5
cdr3_aa: CASSYSGTGGGETQYF
cdr3_nt: TGTGCCAGCAGTTACTCAGGGACAGGGGGCGGGGAGACCCAGTACTTC

v_call: TRBV9
d_call: TRBD1
clone_size: few
j_call: TRBJ2-1
cdr3_aa: CASSVGQVYNEQFF
cdr3_nt: TGTGCCAGCAGCGTCGGACAGGTGTACAATGAGCAGTTCTTC

v_call: TRBV5-1
d_call: -
clone_size: few
j_call: TRBJ1-1
cdr3_aa: CASSFQGETEAFF
cdr3_nt: TGCGCCAGCAGCTTTCAAGGGGAAACTGAAGCTTTCTTT

v_call: TRBV11-2
d_call: TRBD1
clone_size: -
j_call: TRBJ1-6
cdr3_aa: CASAGTVYSPLHF
cdr3_nt: TGTGCCAGCGCCGGGACAGTTTATTCACCCCTCCACTTT

v_call: TRBV9
d_call: -
clone_size: -
j_call: TRBJ2-2
cdr3_aa: CASSAVTGNTGELFF
cdr3_nt: TGTGCCAGCAGCGCGGTGACAGGGAACACCGGGGAGCTGTTTTTT

v_call: TRBV23-1
d_call: TRBD2
clone_size: few
j_call: TRBJ2-1
cdr3_aa: CASSHRGTSGIHEQFF
cdr3_nt: TGCGCCAGCAGTCACCGCGGGACTAGCGGGATTCATGAGCAGTTCTTC

v_call: TRBV30
d_call: TRBD1
clone_size: -
j_call: TRBJ1-4
cdr3_aa: CAWSAYRGPNEKLFF
cdr3_nt: TGTGCCTGGAGTGCCTACAGGGGACCTAATGAAAAACTGTTTTTT

v_call: TRBV9
d_call: -
clone_size: few
j_call: TRBJ2-7
cdr3_aa: CASSVGGSSYEQYF
cdr3_nt: TGTGCCAGCAGCGTAGGCGGGTCCTCCTACGAGCAGTACTTC

v_call: TRBV7-2
d_call: TRBD2
clone_size: -
j_call: TRBJ2-7
cdr3_aa: CASSPSGDSYEQYF
cdr3_nt: TGTGCCAGCAGCCCTAGCGGGGACTCCTACGAGCAGTACTTC

v_call: TRBV5-4
d_call: TRBD1
clone_size: -
j_call: TRBJ2-7
cdr3_aa: CASSGQGAGEQYF
cdr3_nt: TGTGCCAGCAGTGGACAGGGGGCGGGAGAGCAGTACTTC

v_call: TRBV6-5
d_call: -
clone_size: -
j_call: TRBJ2-7
cdr3_aa: CASRGEAYEQYF
cdr3_nt: TGTGCCAGCAGAGGGGAAGCCTACGAGCAGTACTTC

v_call: TRBV25-1
d_call: -
clone_size: few
j_call: TRBJ1-1
cdr3_aa: CASSVTGVVNTEAFF
cdr3_nt: TGTGCCAGCAGTGTCACGGGGGTCGTGAACACTGAAGCTTTCTTT

v_call: TRBV15
d_call: -
clone_size: -
j_call: TRBJ2-1
cdr3_aa: CATSRGGSSYNEQFF
cdr3_nt: TGTGCCACCAGCAGAGGCGGAAGCTCCTACAATGAGCAGTTCTTC

v_call: TRBV5-4
d_call: -
clone_size: -
j_call: TRBJ1-1
cdr3_aa: CASSTTKEVTEAFF
cdr3_nt: TGTGCCAGCTCAACAACTAAGGAGGTCACTGAAGCTTTCTTT

v_call: TRBV30
d_call: -
clone_size: -
j_call: TRBJ2-7
cdr3_aa: CAWRPWGDEQYF
cdr3_nt: TGTGCCTGGAGGCCCTGGGGGGACGAGCAGTACTTC

v_call: TRBV9
d_call: TRBD2
clone_size: -
j_call: TRBJ2-7
cdr3_aa: CASSVGVAGVYEQYF
cdr3_nt: TGTGCCAGCAGCGTGGGGGTAGCGGGGGTTTACGAGCAGTACTTC

v_call: TRBV18
d_call: -
clone_size: -
j_call: TRBJ2-5
cdr3_aa: CASSPGTDQETQYF
cdr3_nt: TGTGCCAGCTCACCAGGCACAGATCAAGAGACCCAGTACTTC

v_call: TRBV9
d_call: TRBD1
clone_size: few
j_call: TRBJ1-1
cdr3_aa: CASSADRGPNTEAFF
cdr3_nt: TGTGCCAGCAGCGCCGACAGGGGGCCGAACACTGAAGCTTTCTTT

v_call: TRBV5-8
d_call: TRBD1
clone_size: -
j_call: TRBJ1-2
cdr3_aa: CASSLAGQGSPHNTF
cdr3_nt: TGTGCCAGCAGCTTGGCGGGACAGGGGTCCCCGCATAACACCTTC

v_call: TRBV7-2
d_call: -
clone_size: few
j_call: TRBJ2-4
cdr3_aa: CASSLGRGHIQYF
cdr3_nt: TGTGCCAGCAGCTTAGGGCGGGGACACATTCAGTACTTC

v_call: TRBV10-3
d_call: -
clone_size: -
j_call: TRBJ1-1
cdr3_aa: CAIQGTNTEAFF
cdr3_nt: TGTGCCATACAGGGTACGAACACTGAAGCTTTCTTT

v_call: TRBV7-6
d_call: -
clone_size: few
j_call: TRBJ2-5
cdr3_aa: CASSPGGPGETQYF
cdr3_nt: TGTGCCAGCAGCCCAGGAGGGCCGGGGGAGACCCAGTACTTC

v_call: TRBV30
d_call: -
clone_size: few
j_call: TRBJ1-5
cdr3_aa: CAWSETADQPQHF
cdr3_nt: TGTGCCTGGAGTGAAACAGCGGATCAGCCCCAGCATTTT

v_call: TRBV28
d_call: -
clone_size: -
j_call: TRBJ1-2
cdr3_aa: CASSFGRYGYTF
cdr3_nt: TGTGCCAGCAGTTTCGGTCGGTATGGCTACACCTTC

v_call: TRBV18
d_call: -
clone_size: few
j_call: TRBJ1-1
cdr3_aa: CASSPGRNTEAFF
cdr3_nt: TGTGCCAGCTCACCAGGCAGGAACACTGAAGCTTTCTTT

v_call: TRBV7-2
d_call: TRBD2
clone_size: few
j_call: TRBJ2-2
cdr3_aa: CASAGAHTGELFF
cdr3_nt: TGTGCCAGCGCGGGAGCACACACCGGGGAGCTGTTTTTT

v_call: TRBV30
d_call: -
clone_size: few
j_call: TRBJ1-1
cdr3_aa: CAWTSLPGTEAFF
cdr3_nt: TGTGCCTGGACCAGCCTCCCGGGAACTGAAGCTTTCTTT

v_call: TRBV28
d_call: -
clone_size: few
j_call: TRBJ2-4
cdr3_aa: CASSAPGEAKNIQYF
cdr3_nt: TGTGCCAGCAGTGCCCCAGGGGAAGCCAAAAACATTCAGTACTTC